Listed below are T cell receptor beta chains from one sample, sequenced in a study of Graves' ophthalmopathy and Graves' hyperthyroidism. TCRdb re-called the multiplex PCR reads through MiXCR, storing one row per CDR3 protein. The data show hundreds of thousands of distinct CDR3 sequences, over 20% seen once. The sequenced material came from peripheral blood. These receptors were taken from a woman under 30 with stable Graves' hyperthyroidism. Some clones in this sample may be carry-over from other donors' samples. Both conserved end residues are part of each CDR3. D genes are given only for firm matches. Where a row states a size, it is once, few, many or the class of an expanded clone; other rows omit it.

D gene	J gene	V gene	clone size	CDR3 DNA	CDR3 protein
-	TRBJ2-2	TRBV30	many	TGTGCCTGGAGTGTAAGCACCCCTGGCGGGGAGCTGTTTTTT	CAWSVSTPGGELFF
TRBD1	TRBJ2-7	TRBV6-1	many	TGTGCCAGCAGTGAGACAGGGACCAGGGAGCGGTACTTT	CASSETGTRERYF
-	TRBJ2-7	TRBV5-1	many	TGCGCCAGCAGCCTAAGACCGGGGGTTTGCGAGCAGTACTTC	CASSLRPGVCEQYF
TRBD1	TRBJ2-7	TRBV9	many	TGTGCCAGCAGCGTATCCACAGGGGTTGCTTCCGAGCAGTACTTC	CASSVSTGVASEQYF
TRBD1	TRBJ1-1	TRBV6-2/TRBV6-3	many	TGTGCCAGCAGTCTCGGACAGGTGATAATGAACACTGAAGCTTTCTTT	CASSLGQVIMNTEAFF
TRBD1	TRBJ1-5	TRBV19	-	TGTGCCAGTAGTATAGATGGACAGGGGGCGCGGCAGCCCCAGCATTTT	CASSIDGQGARQPQHF
-	TRBJ2-7	TRBV9	few	TGTGCCAGCAGCGTAGGACCCTCCGGGGAGCAGTACTTC	CASSVGPSGEQYF
-	TRBJ1-2	TRBV12-3/TRBV12-4	many	TGTGCCAGCAGTTGGCTCAGGGCAGGGGTCAACTATGGCTACACCTTC	CASSWLRAGVNYGYTF
TRBD1	TRBJ2-7	TRBV10-3	-	TGTGCCACCCGGCCTTGGGACAGGGAGGGCTTCTACGAGCAGTACTTC	CATRPWDREGFYEQYF
-	TRBJ2-2	TRBV7-7	many	TGTGCCAGCAGCAGCTACAGGGACACCGGGGAGCTGTTTTTT	CASSSYRDTGELFF
-	TRBJ2-7	TRBV30	few	TGTGCCTGGAGGCGTCTGACTGTTTACTACGAGCAGTACTTC	CAWRRLTVYYEQYF
TRBD1	TRBJ1-1	TRBV12-3/TRBV12-4	-	TGTGCCAGCAGCCCGGGGGGGGGGCAGGGGGCGGCGGCTTTCTTT	CASSPGGGQGAAAFF
-	TRBJ2-7	TRBV6-1	once	TGTGCCAGCACGTCAGACAGCTACGAGCAGTACTTC	CASTSDSYEQYF
TRBD1	TRBJ1-1	TRBV30	-	TGTGCCTGGAGTTACCCGACAGGGTGGCGGAACACTGAAGCTTTCTTT	CAWSYPTGWRNTEAFF
TRBD1	TRBJ2-2	TRBV6-5	few	TGTGCCAGCAGTTATACCGGGACAGGGGGCGCGGGGGAGCTGTTTTTT	CASSYTGTGGAGELFF
TRBD1	TRBJ1-6	TRBV27	many	TGTGCCAGCAGTGACAGGGGGTACAGATCACCCCTCCACTTT	CASSDRGYRSPLHF
-	TRBJ1-1	TRBV12-3/TRBV12-4	-	TGTGCCAGCAGTCCCGCAATGGGCACTGAAGCTTTCTTT	CASSPAMGTEAFF
-	TRBJ1-5	TRBV6-5	many	TGTGCCAGCAGTTACTCGGAGGGTCCCAATCAGCCCCAGCATTTT	CASSYSEGPNQPQHF
TRBD2	TRBJ2-5	TRBV5-1	many	TGCGCCAGCAGCATCAAAGCGGGAGTAGAGACCCAGTACTTC	CASSIKAGVETQYF
TRBD1	TRBJ2-2	TRBV5-1	-	TGCGCCAGCAGCCCGGAGGGGACAGGGGGCCGATTCTCCGGGGAGCTGTTTTTT	CASSPEGTGGRFSGELFF